One sample yielded the 27 T cell receptor beta chains listed below, sequenced in a study of T cells in Graves' hyperthyroidism and ophthalmopathy. The CDR3 regions of TCR beta were amplified from RNA transcripts. RT-PCR in the first round (using the HTBI primer set) targeted the TCR CDR3. MiXCR was run by TCRdb on the multiplex PCR reads, yielding one entry per CDR3 protein. The data hold about 400,000 distinct CDR3 sequences, with approximately 14% observed a single time. Input material: blood. These receptors came from a woman younger than 30 with Graves' hyperthyroidism.

The chain employs TRBV20-1 and TRBJ1-4; 10 positions match TRBD1. CDR1 is DFQATT and CDR2 is SNEGSKA in the germline V gene (reference sequence). V shed 2 bases, J shed 6 bases, and the junction held 9 bases outside the gene matches. The CDR3 runs 16 residues. CDR3 in DNA: TGCAGTGCTAGATCCCGGACAGGGGGTCTTTATGAAAAACTGTTTTTT. Amino acids: CSARSRTGGLYEKLFF.

There are many counts of this clonotype. The chain joins TRBV11-2 to TRBJ1-2; no firm D call. This CDR3 comprises 15 residues. Germline loops: CDR1 SGHAT, CDR2 FQNNGV. Trimming left V 5 bases short and J 8 bases short, with 21 bases between. CDR3 loop: CASSRRTAAVGGYTF. The CDR3 DNA sequence: TGTGCCAGCAGCAGACGGACGGCTGCAGTTGGCGGCTACACCTTC.

This clonotype came up a few times. This chain uses TRBV5-1 with TRBJ2-5; 9 bases line up with TRBD2. CDR3 length equals 14 residues. CDR1 SGHRS and CDR2 YFSETQ come from the germline V gene. The V and J ends lost 7 bases and 5 bases, in that order; junction bases with no gene match: 9. The CDR3 DNA reads TGCGCCAGCCGGGCGGGAGGGCCTTATGAGACCCAGTACTTC. Residues: CASRAGGPYETQYF.

Notes on this clonotype: A much larger clone sits a single nucleotide away, making a read error possible. The chain employs TRBV12-3 or TRBV12-4 and TRBJ2-5, with a weak D call TRBD2 (5 bases). CDR3 size: 13 residues. This CDR3 is CASNLAPLEAQYF. CDR3 coding DNA: TGTGCCAGCAACCTCGCCCCACTAGAGGCCCAGTACTTC.

This clonotype was counted at least ten times. This chain joins TRBV12-3 or TRBV12-4 and TRBJ1-2; 9 bases agree with TRBD1. CDR3 length equals 13 residues. The ends lost 3 bases at V and 7 bases at J; junction bases unmatched: 3. The CDR3 region is CASSLLTGGGYTF. DNA of the CDR3: TGTGCCAGCAGTTTGTTGACAGGGGGTGGCTACACCTTC.

This clonotype has a count of ten or more. As DNA, the CDR3 is TGTGCCAGCAGCCTAACGACAGGTTATCTTCCCATATATTTT. This codes for CASSLTTGYLPIYF. V usage is TRBV11-3 and J usage is TRBJ1-3; a possible D gene is TRBD1 (6 bases). The CDR3 spans 14 residues. CDR1 is SGHNT, CDR2 YENEEA, per germline. V was trimmed by 5 bases and J by 11 bases, leaving 19 bases between them.

This clonotype has more than one count but fewer than ten. The gene calls are TRBV30 and TRBJ2-7; 11 nucleotides match TRBD1. Germline V gives CDR1 GTSNPN, CDR2 SVGIG (reference sequence). The V gene end was trimmed by 4 bases and the J gene end by 7 bases; junction bases not matched to a gene: 9. This CDR3 is built from 14 residues. The CDR3 region is CAWNTGTGGWEQYF. CDR3 bases: TGTGCCTGGAACACCGGGACAGGGGGTTGGGAGCAGTACTTC.

The chain has TRBV6-4 and TRBJ2-2; perhaps TRBD2 as D (6 bases). Trimming took off 4 bases at V and 2 bases at J, with 14 bases between the two ends. This CDR3 contains 16 residues. Germline V gives CDR1 MRHNA, CDR2 SNTAGT. The CDR3 DNA reads as TGTGCCAGCAGTGCCCGGAGGGGAGTTAACACCGGGGAGCTGTTTTTT. Its translation is CASSARRGVNTGELFF.

The chain links TRBV10-3 to TRBJ2-3; TRBD2 might be the D (6 bases). CDR3 length: 15 residues. The germline CDR1 and CDR2 sequences are ENHRY and SYGVKD. V was clipped by 4 bases and J by 1 base, with 12 bases between them. The CDR3 reads CAISGGDLRTDTQYF. CDR3 bases: TGTGCCATCAGTGGGGGGGACCTTCGCACAGATACGCAGTATTTT.

This clonotype was counted many times. The chain combines TRBV27 with TRBJ1-1; the match to TRBD1 covers 7 bases. The CDR3 length is 16 residues. CDR1 MNHEY and CDR2 SMNVEV come from the germline V gene (reference sequence). V lost 3 bases, J lost 0 bases, and 7 bases stayed unmatched. In DNA form, the CDR3 reads TGTGCCAGCAGTTTTGATAGGACAGGATTGAACACTGAAGCTTTCTTT. This translates into CASSFDRTGLNTEAFF.

This clonotype has a count of ten or more. The rearrangement uses TRBV10-3 and TRBJ2-1; 8 nucleotides align to TRBD2. Trimming removed 4 bases from V and 8 bases from J; junction bases left unmatched: 7. Per germline, CDR1 ENHRY and CDR2 SYGVKD. The length of the CDR3 is 14 residues. CDR3 sequence: CAISVGTSLDEQFF. DNA of the CDR3: TGTGCCATCAGTGTCGGGACTAGTCTGGATGAGCAGTTCTTC.

The gene calls are TRBV14 and TRBJ1-3; D perhaps matches TRBD1 (5 bases). The CDR3 spans 15 residues. Between the trimmed V and J ends, which lost 6 bases and 0 bases, there was a span of 12 bases. Germline assignment: CDR1 SGHDN and CDR2 FVKESK. The CDR3 region has the DNA TGTGCCAGCAGTCGACAGATTCTCTCTGGAAACACCATATATTTT. As protein: CASSRQILSGNTIYF. The whole variable domain, filled in from reference TRBV14 and TRBJ1-3, reads EAGVTQFPSHSVIEKGQTVTLRCDPISGHDNLYWYRRVMGKEIKFLLHFVKESKQDESGMPNNRFLAERTGGTYSTLKVQPAELEDSGVYFCASSRQILSGNTIYFGEGSWLTVV.

This clonotype was detected many times. CDR3 residues: CASSANRGWRDTDTQYF. CDR3 coding DNA: TGTGCCAGCAGTGCTAACAGGGGTTGGCGGGACACAGATACGCAGTATTTT. This chain joins TRBV27 and TRBJ2-3, with D tentatively TRBD1 (7 bases). Germline V CDR1 and CDR2: MNHEY, SMNVEV (reference sequence). The CDR3 consists of 17 residues. Trimming left V 5 bases short and J 2 bases short, with 20 bases between.

This clonotype occurred a few times. The gene calls are TRBV29-1 and TRBJ2-3, with TRBD2 matching over 7 bases. The trim removed 0 bases at V and 5 bases at J, leaving 5 bases unmatched. Germline V gene sequence: CDR1 SQVTM, CDR2 ANQGSEA. The CDR3 has 14 amino acids. CDR3 sequence: CSVEDPAGKDTQYF. The DNA for the CDR3 is TGCAGCGTTGAAGATCCAGCGGGAAAAGATACGCAGTATTTT.

This clonotype was seen many times. This rearrangement joins TRBV12-5 to TRBJ2-2; the match to TRBD2 covers 9 bases. Germline loops: CDR1 LGHNT, CDR2 FRNRAP. The CDR3 spans 18 residues. V was pared by 2 bases and J by 4 bases, with 11 bases of the junction left unmatched. The CDR3: CASGLTVAGVRSTGELFF. As DNA, the CDR3 is TGTGCTAGTGGTTTGACCGTAGCGGGAGTTCGCAGCACCGGGGAGCTGTTTTTT.

This clonotype was observed a handful of times. V gene TRBV9 combines with J gene TRBJ2-2; 8 bases are shared with TRBD1. The length of the CDR3 is 15 residues. J gave up 7 bases and V 0 bases, and 5 bases lay outside the gene matches. From germline, CDR1 is SGDLS and CDR2 YYNGEE. Written as DNA, the CDR3 is TGTGCCAGCAGCGTAGCGGACAGGGTGGTCGGGGAGCTGTTTTTT. Amino acids: CASSVADRVVGELFF.

This clonotype has more than one count but fewer than ten. This may come from a read error, since a much larger clone is one base off. CDR3 sequence: CASSLGRGRQPQHF. The CDR3 DNA sequence: TGTGCCAGCAGCTTAGGCAGGGGGCGTCAGCCCCAGCATTTT. The V call is TRBV7-2, the J call TRBJ1-5; TRBD1 matches 8 bases. The germline CDR1 and CDR2 sequences are SGHTA and FQGNSA. Trimming at V came to 1 base and at J to 6 bases, leaving 2 bases not matched to a gene. The CDR3 is made up of 14 amino acids.

This clonotype came up many times. The chain recombines TRBV20-1 with TRBJ2-7, with 9 bases identical to TRBD1. This CDR3 comprises 14 residues. Germline trimming cut 1 base from V and 2 bases from J; bases unmatched to any gene: 3. Germline lookup yields CDR1 DFQATT and CDR2 SNEGSKA (reference sequence). The CDR3 region has the DNA TGCAGTGCTAGAGCCGGGACAGGGACCTACGAGCAGTACTTC. It codes for CSARAGTGTYEQYF.

This clonotype was counted a few times. V usage is TRBV4-1 and J usage is TRBJ2-7, with D perhaps TRBD2 (5 bases). The V and J ends lost 6 bases and 5 bases respectively, with 17 bases between them. Germline V CDR1 and CDR2: MGHRA, YSYEKL. This CDR3 contains 14 residues. CDR3 protein: CASSLLGGRDEQYF. The CDR3 DNA sequence: TGCGCCAGCAGTCTTTTAGGAGGACGTGACGAGCAGTACTTC.

This clonotype was detected many times. The V call is TRBV24-1, the J call TRBJ2-3; 9 bases are a match to TRBD2. This CDR3 contains 17 residues. The germline V gene has CDR1 KGHDR and CDR2 SFDVKD. The V segment lost 4 bases and the J segment 2 bases; nucleotides outside the gene matches: 9. The CDR3 sequence is CATSEQTLAGTTDTQYF. Written as DNA, the CDR3 is TGTGCCACCAGTGAACAAACTCTAGCGGGGACCACAGATACGCAGTATTTT.

This clonotype was counted many times. The rearrangement uses TRBV9 and TRBJ2-2; the D gene is possibly TRBD2 (5 bases). Germline V CDR1 and CDR2: SGDLS, YYNGEE. Trimming took off 7 bases at V and 4 bases at J, with 11 bases between the two ends. This CDR3 is 13 amino acids long. This CDR3 is CASSSRGTGELFF. The CDR3, as DNA: TGTGCCAGCTCCTCCCGGGGCACCGGGGAGCTGTTTTTT.

This clonotype was seen a few times. The V and J genes are TRBV6-5 and TRBJ2-2; no clear D. Germline V gene sequence: CDR1 MNHEY, CDR2 SVGAGI. The CDR3 loop spans 13 amino acids. Trimming cost V 3 bases and J 6 bases, with 8 bases left between them. CDR3 DNA sequence: TGTGCCAGCAGTTATCCCATGCCCGGGGAGCTGTTTTTT. Protein sequence: CASSYPMPGELFF.

This clonotype was seen a single time. The chain uses TRBV20-1 and TRBJ2-1; 14 bases fit TRBD2. CDR1 DFQATT and CDR2 SNEGSKA come from the germline V gene (reference sequence). CDR3 length: 16 residues. With 3 bases clipped from V and 3 bases from J, the junction kept 4 bases outside the gene matches. CDR3 coding DNA: TGCAGTGCTAGTGGACTAGCGGGAGGTCACTACAATGAGCAGTTCTTC. This sequence encodes CSASGLAGGHYNEQFF.

The chain couples TRBV12-3 or TRBV12-4 to TRBJ2-5; D not resolved. This CDR3 comprises 12 residues. The germline V and J ends were trimmed by 2 bases and 5 bases, with 6 bases remaining between them. The CDR3 sequence is CASSLFGETQYF. CDR3 coding DNA: TGTGCCAGCAGTTTATTTGGGGAGACCCAGTACTTC.

V gene TRBV7-9 combines with J gene TRBJ1-4; TRBD1 aligns across 7 bases. Germline values: CDR1 SEHNR, CDR2 FQNEAQ (reference sequence). Germline trimming cut 5 bases from V and 3 bases from J; bases unmatched to any gene: 9. The CDR3 is 16 residues long. Here the CDR3 reads CASSTRQGSANEKLFF. The CDR3 DNA reads as TGTGCCAGCAGCACCCGACAGGGAAGTGCTAATGAAAAACTGTTTTTT.

The chain has TRBV7-2 and TRBJ2-5; TRBD2 matches at 14 bases. Germline V gene lookup returns CDR1 SGHTA and CDR2 FQGNSA. J gave up 2 bases and V 3 bases, and 8 bases lay outside the gene matches. This CDR3 has 18 residues. The CDR3 reads CASSFPGLAGVEQETQYF. For the CDR3, the DNA is TGTGCCAGCAGCTTTCCGGGACTAGCGGGGGTAGAACAAGAGACCCAGTACTTC. The full variable domain, with the rest looked up from reference TRBV7-2 and TRBJ2-5, is GAGVSQSPSNKVTEKGKDVELRCDPISGHTALYWYRQSLGQGLEFLIYFQGNSAPDKSGLPSDRFSAERTGGSVSTLTIQRTQQEDSAVYLCASSFPGLAGVEQETQYFGPGTRLLVL.

This clonotype was counted between two and nine times. V gene TRBV20-1 combines with J gene TRBJ2-5, with 8 bases lining up with TRBD1. The CDR3 has 15 residues. Germline V gives CDR1 DFQATT, CDR2 SNEGSKA (reference sequence). The V gene end was trimmed by 3 bases and the J gene end by 1 base; junction bases not matched to a gene: 7. CDR3 protein: CSARGTGRGQETQYF. CDR3 DNA: TGCAGTGCTAGGGGGACAGGACGGGGCCAAGAGACCCAGTACTTC.